This T cell receptor (beta chain) is from a study of blood T cell repertoires in COVID-19. Across the whole study: The United States, Italy and Spain provided the acute and convalescent COVID-19 samples. Sources were T cells, B-cell-depleted T cells, or PBMCs; the material itself was cDNA or gDNA.

As processed by the authors: Researchers report that nucleated cell counts were estimated from reference gene primer amplification. Using immunoSEQ multiplex PCR, the repertoire was profiled, and TCRdb retains in-frame clones only, with some absent. That table furnishes V, J and clone size, whereas the DNA furnished D and trimming. The table shows about 75,000 clones, with approximately 90% occurring only once. The germline V gene encodes CDR1 LGHDT and CDR2 YNNKEL (reference sequence). The CDR3 is 11 amino acids. The ends were cut back, 1 base at V and 8 bases at J, with 5 bases in the middle. The gene calls are TRBV3-1 (or the pseudogene TRBV3-2) and TRBJ1-1; D remains unclear. This clonotype was sampled from a human donor in a cohort sampled during active COVID-19. The source material was peripheral blood. CDR3 residues: CASSQAREAFF. CDR3 in DNA: TGTGCCAGCAGCCAAGCCAGGGAAGCTTTCTTT.